A single sample is the source of the 30 T cell receptor beta chains below, sequenced in a study of blood T cell repertoires in COVID-19. Repertoires were generated with immunoSEQ multiplex PCR, while TCRdb's copy carries only in-frame clones and drops some. The sample shows around 95,000 clones, roughly 79% of them seen only once. Sequences were obtained from peripheral blood. The receptors here all came from a man between 65 and 85 years old with active or convalescent COVID-19.

This clone appeared a few times. Different DNA sequences within this sample yield the same CDR3. The chain is built from TRBV9 and TRBJ1-5; D is ambiguous. This CDR3 has 14 amino acids. The germline V gene has CDR1 SGDLS and CDR2 YYNGEE. Trimming took 0 bases from V and 6 from J, leaving 10 bases between them. For the CDR3, the DNA is TGTGCCAGCAGCGTAGATGGTGCGGGTCAGCCCCAGCATTTT. This sequence encodes CASSVDGAGQPQHF.

This clone was recorded a few times. The genes are TRBV4-1 and TRBJ1-1; 9 bases fit TRBD1. CDR1 MGHRA and CDR2 YSYEKL come from the germline V gene. The CDR3 length is 13 residues. V shed 5 bases and J 6 bases; nucleotides not matched to a gene: 4. The CDR3 DNA reads as TGCGCCAGCAGCAAAACAGGGGGCCCTGAAGCTTTCTTT. It translates to CASSKTGGPEAFF.

In this sample, this clone turned up a few times. The rearrangement links TRBV6-2 or TRBV6-3 to TRBJ1-2; possible D gene TRBD1, 5 bases. Trimming left V 2 bases short and J 2 bases short, with 6 bases between. The CDR3 extends over 13 amino acids. The germline V gene encodes CDR1 MNHEY and CDR2 SVGEGT. The CDR3 region is CASSYQGNYGYTF. CDR3 in DNA: TGTGCCAGCAGTTACCAGGGCAACTATGGCTACACCTTC.

The V call is TRBV18, the J call TRBJ2-4; 7 positions match TRBD1. V lost 2 bases, J lost 6 bases, and 10 bases stayed unmatched. This CDR3 region has 16 residues. CDR1 KGHSH and CDR2 LQKENI come from the germline V gene. CDR3 in DNA: TGTGCCAGCTCACCAATTCGGACAGGAGTGGCAAACATTCAGTACTTC. Its translation: CASSPIRTGVANIQYF.

This clone was detected once. The chain employs TRBV5-4 and TRBJ2-5; TRBD2 aligns across 8 bases. The germline gives CDR1 SGHNT, CDR2 YYREEE (reference sequence). V lost 5 bases to trimming and J lost 4 bases; unmatched junction nucleotides: 10. The CDR3 runs to 15 residues. CDR3 region: CASSSTGGVVETQYF. CDR3 bases: TGTGCCAGCAGTTCTACGGGGGGGGTAGTAGAGACCCAGTACTTC.

The V and J genes are TRBV6-6 and TRBJ1-2, with D hard to call. There are 15 residues in the CDR3. Per the germline V gene, CDR1 is MNHNY and CDR2 is SVGAGI (reference sequence). The V end lost 7 bases, the J end lost 2 bases, and 17 bases lay between the germline ends. The CDR3 nucleotides read TGTGCCAGCACAAATGAGTGGGCAACGAACTATGGCTACACCTTC. Amino acids: CASTNEWATNYGYTF.

The chain couples TRBV2 to TRBJ1-2; the D gene is possibly TRBD1 (5 bases). The CDR3 runs 15 residues. Between the trimmed V and J ends, which lost 1 base and 6 bases, there was a span of 15 bases. Germline V CDR1 and CDR2: SNHLY, FYNNEI. This CDR3 reads CASSEEGGQSDGYTF. The CDR3 nucleotides are TGTGCCAGCAGTGAAGAGGGCGGACAAAGTGATGGCTACACCTTC.

V and J are TRBV19 and TRBJ1-5, with TRBD1 matching 7 bases. The germline gives CDR1 LNHDA, CDR2 SQIVND (reference sequence). The CDR3 consists of 15 residues. V lost 5 bases and J lost 4; bases outside the gene matches: 8. The CDR3 spells CASSSGQAGNQPQHF. As DNA, the CDR3 is TGTGCCAGTAGTTCTGGACAGGCGGGGAATCAGCCCCAGCATTTT.

V is TRBV4-1 and J is TRBJ1-1; D unresolved. CDR1 MGHRA and CDR2 YSYEKL come from the germline V gene. Trimming left V 2 bases short and J 5 bases short, with 24 bases between. This CDR3 is built from 18 residues. The CDR3 loop reads CASSQIAPLKYEQTEAFF. The CDR3 DNA reads as TGCGCCAGCAGCCAAATTGCCCCGTTGAAATATGAACAGACTGAAGCTTTCTTT.

V is TRBV24-1 and J is TRBJ2-1; D may be TRBD2 (7 bases). The germline V gene encodes CDR1 KGHDR and CDR2 SFDVKD. This CDR3 region has 15 residues. The germline V and J ends were trimmed by 6 bases and 3 bases, with 14 bases remaining between them. The CDR3 spells CATSRGRGFYNEQFF. DNA for the CDR3: TGTGCCACCAGTCGGGGGAGGGGGTTCTACAATGAGCAGTTCTTC.

This clone was recorded once. This sequence joins TRBV6-5 and TRBJ1-3; D unresolved. Deletions cut 8 bases from V and 9 bases from J, with 11 bases between. The CDR3 totals 11 residues. Germline loops: CDR1 MNHEY, CDR2 SVGAGI. The CDR3 here is CASHFGGTIYF. DNA of the CDR3: TGTGCCAGCCACTTTGGTGGCACCATATATTTT.

The chain is built from TRBV7-9 and TRBJ1-6, with D unclear. The V gene's germline CDR1 is SEHNR and CDR2 FQNEAQ (reference sequence). The V and J ends lost 5 bases and 0 bases respectively, with 11 bases between them. The CDR3 runs 16 residues. CDR3 bases: TGTGCCAGCAGCGCTTACGGGAGCTCCTATAATTCACCCCTCCACTTT. It encodes CASSAYGSSYNSPLHF.

The CDR3: CASSSFGTANTGELFF. The CDR3 DNA is TGTGCCAGCAGCTCCTTCGGGACAGCGAACACCGGGGAGCTGTTTTTT. The V call is TRBV7-2, the J call TRBJ2-2, with 7 positions matching TRBD1. The CDR3 covers 16 residues. CDR1 SGHTA and CDR2 FQGNSA come from the germline V gene. J lost 0 bases, V lost 4 bases, and 5 bases had no gene match. Full variable domain (missing parts from reference TRBV7-2 and TRBJ2-2): GAGVSQSPSNKVTEKGKDVELRCDPISGHTALYWYRQSLGQGLEFLIYFQGNSAPDKSGLPSDRFSAERTGGSVSTLTIQRTQQEDSAVYLCASSSFGTANTGELFFGEGSRLTVL.

The CDR3 DNA is TGTGCCACCAGTGACACCACTTACACAGATACGCAGTATTTT. This translates into CATSDTTYTDTQYF. This rearrangement joins TRBV24-1 to TRBJ2-3; D unresolved. CDR3 length: 14 amino acids. Trimming removed 4 bases from V and 2 bases from J, with 9 bases in between. Germline-derived CDR1 and CDR2 are KGHDR and SFDVKD.

This rearrangement joins TRBV6-2 or TRBV6-3 to TRBJ2-1; TRBD2 aligns across 9 bases. This CDR3 region has 17 residues. The V and J ends lost 0 bases and 3 bases, in that order; junction bases with no gene match: 6. Germline V lookup: CDR1 MNHEY, CDR2 SVGEGT. CDR3 sequence (DNA): TGTGCCAGCAGTTACTCGCCCCTAGCGGGGATCTACAATGAGCAGTTCTTC. This sequence encodes CASSYSPLAGIYNEQFF.

This rearrangement joins TRBV4-1 to TRBJ2-4, with 10 bases aligning to TRBD2. The CDR3 sequence is 18 residues long. J lost 0 bases, V lost 1 base, and 6 bases had no gene match. CDR1 MGHRA and CDR2 YSYEKL come from the germline V gene. This CDR3 reads CASSQGVSSGGAKNIQYF. As DNA, the CDR3 is TGCGCCAGCAGCCAAGGTGTTTCTAGCGGGGGAGCCAAAAACATTCAGTACTTC.

This rearrangement joins TRBV7-9 to TRBJ1-3, with a tentative D call TRBD1 (6 bases). V was pared by 4 bases and J by 0 bases, with 10 bases between. Germline CDR1 is SEHNR and CDR2 is FQNEAQ (reference sequence). The CDR3 is 15 residues long. In DNA form, the CDR3 reads TGTGCCAGCAGCTACTCCAGGGGCTCTGGAAACACCATATATTTT. Translating it yields CASSYSRGSGNTIYF.

The rearrangement uses TRBV6-6 and TRBJ1-6; 8 positions match TRBD1. CDR3 length: 15 amino acids. The V segment lost 2 bases and the J segment 8 bases; nucleotides outside the gene matches: 5. Germline V CDR1 and CDR2: MNHNY, SVGAGI (reference sequence). The CDR3 loop reads CASSYTGTGYSPLHF. CDR3 nucleotides: TGTGCCAGCAGTTACACCGGGACAGGCTATTCACCCCTCCACTTT.

This clone was recorded once. This chain links TRBV10-1 with TRBJ1-3; the match to TRBD1 covers 11 bases. The germline gives CDR1 WNHNN, CDR2 SYGVQD (reference sequence). The CDR3 has 17 amino acids. V was clipped by 7 bases and J by 0 bases; unmatched bases: 8. Here the CDR3 reads CASKPPGQGDSGNTIYF. CDR3 bases: TGCGCCAGCAAGCCCCCGGGACAGGGGGACTCTGGAAACACCATATATTTT.

The gene calls are TRBV27 and TRBJ2-7, with TRBD1 identical over 10 bases. This CDR3 comprises 15 residues. V shed 5 bases, J shed 7 bases, and the junction held 11 bases outside the gene matches. The germline CDR1 and CDR2 sequences are MNHEY and SMNVEV (reference sequence). The CDR3: CASSTGQGSTGEQYF. CDR3 nucleotide sequence: TGTGCCAGCAGTACGGGACAGGGGTCTACTGGGGAGCAGTACTTC.

This chain uses TRBV4-1 with TRBJ2-5; weak D call: TRBD2 (6 bases). V was shortened by 2 bases and J by 7 bases, with 14 bases between the two germline ends. The CDR3 contains 14 residues. Germline V gives CDR1 MGHRA, CDR2 YSYEKL. As DNA, the CDR3 is TGCGCCAGCAGCCAAAAACGGGACTCAGGGACCCAGTACTTC. Its translation is CASSQKRDSGTQYF.

The chain couples TRBV7-2 to TRBJ1-1; D is perhaps TRBD1 (5 bases). Trimming cost V 3 bases and J 5 bases, with 13 bases left between them. CDR3 size: 14 residues. CDR1 is SGHTA and CDR2 is FQGNSA in the germline V gene. The CDR3 sequence: CASSFSAGGTEAFF. DNA of the CDR3: TGTGCCAGCAGCTTTAGCGCTGGGGGGACTGAAGCTTTCTTT.

This chain connects TRBV11-1 to TRBJ2-6, with D unresolved. The V gene's germline CDR1 is SGHAT and CDR2 FQDESV (reference sequence). CDR3 length: 14 residues. With 4 bases removed from V and 4 bases from J, the gap between germline ends came to 8 bases. The CDR3 protein is CASSSGGGANVLTF. The CDR3 nucleotides read TGTGCCAGCAGCTCGGGTGGCGGGGCCAACGTCCTGACTTTC.

The CDR3, as DNA: TGTGCCAGTAGTCCAACCCGACAGGTCTTGAACACTGAAGCTTTCTTT. It translates to CASSPTRQVLNTEAFF. V gene TRBV19 combines with J gene TRBJ1-1; perhaps TRBD1 as D (6 bases). This CDR3 spans 16 amino acids. The germline V gene has CDR1 LNHDA and CDR2 SQIVND (reference sequence). V lost 5 bases and J lost 0, with 16 bases in between.

By share, this clone counts as medium-sized (0.01 to 0.1%). The rearrangement links TRBV7-3 to TRBJ2-3, with D tentatively TRBD1 (8 bases). The CDR3 spans 15 residues. Germline values: CDR1 SGHTA, CDR2 FQGTGA. With 3 bases removed from V and 3 bases from J, the gap between germline ends came to 13 bases. As DNA, the CDR3 is TGTGCCAGCAGCTTCACAGGGGGAGGGACAGATACGCAGTATTTT. It specifies CASSFTGGGTDTQYF.

This chain connects TRBV24-1 to TRBJ2-3; 7 bases fit TRBD2. Germline V gene sequence: CDR1 KGHDR, CDR2 SFDVKD. This CDR3 is 16 amino acids long. V dropped 5 bases and J dropped 7; count of bases not matched to a gene: 14. In DNA form, the CDR3 reads TGTGCCACCAGTGCCCCTAGCGGAAAGGGCCTAAATACGCAGTATTTT. Encoded protein: CATSAPSGKGLNTQYF.

The chain recombines TRBV5-6 with TRBJ2-5, with 10 bases matching TRBD2. J gave up 7 bases and V 1 base, and 10 bases lay outside the gene matches. Per germline, CDR1 SGHDT and CDR2 YYEEEE. The CDR3 is 16 residues long. The chain's CDR3 is CASSLNAGLAGVTQYF. In DNA, the CDR3 is TGTGCCAGCAGCTTGAATGCCGGGCTAGCGGGAGTGACCCAGTACTTC.

This clone was counted ten times or more. The rearrangement uses TRBV6-2 or TRBV6-3 and TRBJ2-7; 7 nucleotides align to TRBD1. This CDR3 is 15 amino acids long. The junction had 8 bases not matched to a gene; V was cut back by 4 bases and J by 2 bases. Germline CDR1 MNHEY, CDR2 SVGEGT. For the CDR3, the DNA is TGTGCCAGCAGTTTCCTGGACAGGCGACCCTACGAGCAGTACTTC. Translated, it gives CASSFLDRRPYEQYF.

The genes are TRBV9 and TRBJ2-6, with a tentative D call TRBD1 (5 bases). The CDR3 totals 15 residues. CDR1 and CDR2 (germline): SGDLS, YYNGEE. V shed 0 bases and J shed 5 bases, with 9 bases lying between them. CDR3 coding DNA: TGTGCCAGCAGCGTAGCTTTGGACAGGGCCAACGTCCTGACTTTC. Its translation: CASSVALDRANVLTF.

With regard to this clone: This same CDR3 is encoded by further DNA sequences in the sample. The V and J genes are TRBV12-3 or TRBV12-4 and TRBJ2-3, with a tentative D call TRBD2 (5 bases). The CDR3 sequence is 13 residues long. Trimming left V 10 bases short and J 0 bases short, with 11 bases between. For the CDR3, the DNA is TGTGCCACCAGCGGCGGCAGCACAGATACGCAGTATTTT. This sequence encodes CATSGGSTDTQYF.